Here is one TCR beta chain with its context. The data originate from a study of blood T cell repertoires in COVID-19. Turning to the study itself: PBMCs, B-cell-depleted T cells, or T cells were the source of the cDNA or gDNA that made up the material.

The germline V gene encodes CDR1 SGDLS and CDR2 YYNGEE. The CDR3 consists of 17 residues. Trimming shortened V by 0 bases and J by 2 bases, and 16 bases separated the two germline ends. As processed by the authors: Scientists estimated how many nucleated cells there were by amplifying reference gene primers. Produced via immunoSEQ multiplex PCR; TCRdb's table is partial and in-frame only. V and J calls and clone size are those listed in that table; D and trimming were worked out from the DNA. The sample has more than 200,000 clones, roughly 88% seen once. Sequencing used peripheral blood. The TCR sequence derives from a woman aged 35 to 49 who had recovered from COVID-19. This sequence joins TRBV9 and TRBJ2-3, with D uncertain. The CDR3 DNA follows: TGTGCCAGCAGCGTAGGAATCCTCGGCGGCCTCACAGATACGCAGTATTTT. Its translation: CASSVGILGGLTDTQYF.